The 5 T cell receptor beta chains below were found in one sample sequenced in a study of Ad26.COV2.S vaccination and SARS-CoV-2 variants. Assay: immunoSEQ multiplex PCR; the TCRdb copy retains only in-frame clones and omits some. This sample has around 170,000 clones; around 90% occur once, and the top ten carry 5.5% to 6%. The specimen was peripheral blood, collected after recovery from COVID-19. These receptors were collected from a human donor who had recovered from COVID-19.

The chain employs TRBV2 and TRBJ2-7; 7 nucleotides align to TRBD2. Germline V CDR1 and CDR2: SNHLY, FYNNEI. V shed 0 bases and J 7 bases; nucleotides not matched to a gene: 15. This CDR3 has 17 amino acids. CDR3: CASSEAPGGSGLAEQYF. CDR3 nucleotide sequence: TGTGCCAGCAGTGAAGCGCCGGGGGGTAGCGGGTTGGCAGAGCAGTACTTC.

The chain recombines TRBV11-2 with TRBJ1-2, with 7 bases fitting TRBD1. In germline, CDR1 is SGHAT, CDR2 FQNNGV. V lost 2 bases to trimming and J lost 4 bases; unmatched junction nucleotides: 7. The CDR3 covers 15 residues. The CDR3 reads CASSLKEGARYGYTF. The CDR3 DNA is TGTGCCAGCAGCTTAAAGGAGGGGGCGCGCTATGGCTACACCTTC.

CDR3 bases: TGTGCCAGCTCTCAAGAGAGCTCCTATAATTCACCCCTCCACTTT. This encodes CASSQESSYNSPLHF. V is TRBV18 and J is TRBJ1-6, with D unclear. The V end was cut by 6 bases, the J end by 0 bases, with 9 bases between. Germline V gives CDR1 KGHSH, CDR2 LQKENI. The CDR3 totals 15 residues.

This sequence joins TRBV28 and TRBJ2-3; 9 positions match TRBD2. The V gene's germline CDR1 is MDHEN and CDR2 SYDVKM. The CDR3 contains 16 residues. V shed 2 bases, J shed 2 bases, and the junction held 5 bases outside the gene matches. The CDR3 coding sequence is TGTGCCAGCAGTTTAAAAACTAGCGGGTACACAGATACGCAGTATTTT. Encoded protein: CASSLKTSGYTDTQYF.

The rearrangement uses TRBV27 and TRBJ1-4; D is unclear. Trimming took 3 bases from V and 8 from J, leaving 7 bases between them. Germline V lookup: CDR1 MNHEY, CDR2 SMNVEV (reference sequence). The CDR3 is 12 amino acids. CDR3 amino acids: CASSFMGEKLFF. CDR3 DNA sequence: TGTGCCAGCAGTTTTATGGGGGAAAAACTGTTTTTT.